The 3 T cell receptor beta chains below all came from one sample that was sequenced in a study of CD8 T cells in Susac syndrome. The RNA, 0.5 to 1 ug, was put through reverse transcription using random hexamers. TCRdb reprocessed the immunoSEQ multiplex PCR reads via MiXCR and lists one record per CDR3 protein. Among 150,000 to 200,000 distinct CDR3 sequences, approximately 93% were seen once, and the ten largest hold 0.1%. Sequenced input: CD4+ T cells from PBMCs. These receptors originate from a human donor in good health.

V usage is TRBV12-5 and J usage is TRBJ1-1, with TRBD1 as a possible D gene (5 bases). This CDR3 comprises 12 residues. Trimming took off 5 bases at V and 1 base at J, with 5 bases between the two ends. In germline, CDR1 is LGHNT, CDR2 FRNRAP. The CDR3: CASGGANTEAFF. Written as DNA, the CDR3 is TGTGCTAGTGGTGGGGCGAACACTGAAGCTTTCTTT.

V gene TRBV9 combines with J gene TRBJ1-1, with TRBD1 as a possible D gene (5 bases). The CDR3 has 14 amino acids. Trimming left V 0 bases short and J 4 bases short, with 10 bases between. Germline CDR1 is SGDLS and CDR2 is YYNGEE. CDR3 in DNA: TGTGCCAGCAGCGTAGGTCCCGGGGGCACTGAAGCTTTCTTT. This gives the protein CASSVGPGGTEAFF.

The chain uses TRBV7-2 and TRBJ1-2; 8 bases align to TRBD1. From germline, CDR1 is SGHTA and CDR2 FQGNSA. The CDR3 spans 15 residues. V shed 5 bases, J shed 1 base, and the junction held 6 bases outside the gene matches. The CDR3 nucleotides read TGTGCCAGCAGCCGTCGCGGACAGGGTAACTATGGCTACACCTTC. Translation: CASSRRGQGNYGYTF.